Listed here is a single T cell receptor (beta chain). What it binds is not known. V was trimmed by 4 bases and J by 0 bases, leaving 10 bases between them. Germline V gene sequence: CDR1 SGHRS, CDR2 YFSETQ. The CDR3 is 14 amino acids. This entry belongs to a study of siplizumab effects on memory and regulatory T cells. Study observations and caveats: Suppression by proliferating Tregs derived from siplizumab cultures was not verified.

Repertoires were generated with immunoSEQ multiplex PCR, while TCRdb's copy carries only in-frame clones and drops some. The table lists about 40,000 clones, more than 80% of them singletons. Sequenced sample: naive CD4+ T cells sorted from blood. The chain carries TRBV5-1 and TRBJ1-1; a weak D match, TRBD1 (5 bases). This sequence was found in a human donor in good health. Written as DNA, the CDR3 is TGCGCCAGCAGCGTGGGACGGTTGAACACTGAAGCTTTCTTT. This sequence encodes CASSVGRLNTEAFF.